The rows below give T cell receptor beta chains drawn from one sample of a study of preoperative IRX-2 immunotherapy in early breast cancer. The method was immunoSEQ multiplex PCR; TCRdb's version includes in-frame clones alone and lacks a portion of them. The sample has about 67,000 clones; roughly 94% are singletons. The sample was acquired from a patient treated with IRX-2 immunotherapy. The origin of the receptors is a human donor with breast cancer. CDR3s include the opening cysteine and the closing phenylalanine or tryptophan. Each record gives: J gene, V gene, CDR3 protein.

J gene: TRBJ2-5; V gene: TRBV5-1; CDR3 protein: CASSLVAVQETQYF
J gene: TRBJ2-3; V gene: TRBV10-1; CDR3 protein: CASSDGSSTDTQYF
J gene: TRBJ2-1; V gene: TRBV11-3; CDR3 protein: CASSLNRGFSSVQFF
J gene: TRBJ1-6; V gene: TRBV4-3; CDR3 protein: CASSQDQGVSSPLHF
J gene: TRBJ2-7; V gene: TRBV21-1; CDR3 protein: CASSIVGLAGGEQYF
J gene: TRBJ2-1; V gene: TRBV7-6; CDR3 protein: CASSLPPGLAGGLSYNEQFF
J gene: TRBJ2-3; V gene: TRBV7-3; CDR3 protein: CASSLNIYRGTDTQYF
J gene: TRBJ2-1; V gene: TRBV27; CDR3 protein: CASASSYNEQFF
J gene: TRBJ2-1; V gene: TRBV19; CDR3 protein: CASTKNPGGGYNEQFF
J gene: TRBJ2-1; V gene: TRBV27; CDR3 protein: CASSPTGNSYNEQFF
J gene: TRBJ2-4; V gene: TRBV7-9; CDR3 protein: CASSRLGSKNIQYF
J gene: TRBJ2-7; V gene: TRBV5-6; CDR3 protein: CASSRANYEQYF
J gene: TRBJ2-7; V gene: TRBV14; CDR3 protein: CASSHSTLLLGTYEQYF
J gene: TRBJ2-3; V gene: TRBV23-1; CDR3 protein: CASSPRSADTQYF
J gene: TRBJ1-2; V gene: TRBV28; CDR3 protein: CASKGHGYTF
J gene: TRBJ2-1; V gene: TRBV4-3; CDR3 protein: CASSRRLRDPDEQFF
J gene: TRBJ2-5; V gene: TRBV30; CDR3 protein: CAWSPGTGGETQYF
J gene: -; V gene: TRBV20-1; CDR3 protein: CSGEGSYEQYF
J gene: TRBJ1-6; V gene: TRBV9; CDR3 protein: CASSVNQGDSPLHF
J gene: TRBJ1-1; V gene: TRBV19; CDR3 protein: CASRFGPNTEAFF
J gene: TRBJ2-2; V gene: TRBV30; CDR3 protein: CAWSGWHPANTGELFF
J gene: TRBJ2-1; V gene: TRBV10-3; CDR3 protein: CAINAWELAGVDEQFF
J gene: TRBJ1-5; V gene: TRBV28; CDR3 protein: CASSYSNQPQHF
J gene: TRBJ1-2; V gene: TRBV18; CDR3 protein: CASSPTDSYGYTF
J gene: TRBJ1-6; V gene: TRBV4-3; CDR3 protein: CASSPSRDRGSPLHF
J gene: TRBJ2-3; V gene: TRBV11-2; CDR3 protein: CASSLVGSADTQYF